The clone carrying this T cell receptor beta chain was recorded a few times. Its specificity is not known. The germline V gene encodes CDR1 SQVTM and CDR2 ANQGSEA. V was pared by 8 bases and J by 6 bases, with 5 bases of the junction left unmatched. The length of the CDR3 is 13 residues. The data are from a study of blood T cells in healthy people across ages. Study observations and caveats: Observed TCR beta diversity per million T cells went down as age went up. This fall followed a roughly linear course with age. Naive T cell percentage showed a strong correlation with the diversity of TCR beta.

Combining a sample-barcoded 5' primer with a J-beta primer mix, a second PCR ran for roughly 7 to 12 cycles. One entry per CDR3 protein, called by TCRdb with MiXCR from the 5' RACE reads. The table has roughly 550,000 distinct CDR3 sequences, 20% to 30% seen once. The authors extracted at least 6 micrograms of total RNA per sample. In addition, the sample was reused for a study of T cells of mothers and their children. As reported in that work: The TCR beta CDR3 read count exceeded 8 million for each mother and was about 2.8 million for each child.

This sequence originates from a boy younger than 18 in good health. The chain uses TRBV29-1 and TRBJ2-2, with 11 bases that match TRBD1. Input material: blood. The DNA for the CDR3 is TGCAGCACCTTGGGACAGGGGGCCGGGGAGCTGTTTTTT. Translation gives CSTLGQGAGELFF.